The 8 T cell receptor beta chains listed next were all sequenced from one sample in a study of shared clonotypes between healthy human individuals. TCRdb's table, derived via immunoSEQ multiplex PCR, lists solely in-frame clones and lacks some. The sample yields roughly 500,000 clones, roughly 80% seen once. The sequenced sample consisted of PBMCs. These receptors were collected from a woman in her 40s in good health. Some clones in this sample may be carry-over from other donors' samples.

This rearrangement joins TRBV9 to TRBJ2-3, with 7 positions matching TRBD1. This CDR3 comprises 13 residues. V was pared by 3 bases and J by 4 bases, with 2 bases of the junction left unmatched. Per germline, CDR1 SGDLS and CDR2 YYNGEE. CDR3 in DNA: TGTGCCAGCAGCGGAACAGGGGCAGATACGCAGTATTTT. It yields the protein CASSGTGADTQYF. The entire variable domain, with the rest obtained from reference TRBV9 and TRBJ2-3, is as follows: DSGVTQTPKHLITATGQRVTLRCSPRSGDLSVYWYQQSLDQGLQFLIQYYNGEERAKGNILERFSAQQFPDLHSELNLSSLELGDSALYFCASSGTGADTQYFGPGTRLTVL.

On this clone itself: This is likely an artifact of a read error, given a far larger clone one base away. The DNA of the CDR3 is TGTGCCGCCAGCAGAGCGAGGGGGGACTACTATGGCTACACCTTC. Its protein product is CAASRARGDYYGYTF. This sequence joins TRBV15 and TRBJ1-2; perhaps TRBD1 as D (6 bases). CDR1 and CDR2 from the germline V gene are LNHNV and YYDKDF (reference sequence). This CDR3 is built from 15 residues.

Concerning this clone itself: Being one base from a much bigger clone, this may be a read error. The chain has TRBV30 and TRBJ1-1; D is unclear. Germline CDR1 GTSNPN, CDR2 SVGIG (reference sequence). This CDR3 has 13 amino acids. Trimming cost V 0 bases and J 6 bases, with 11 bases left between them. DNA for the CDR3: TGTGCCTGGAGTGTAGTACTAGGAGCTGAAGCTTTCTTT. Protein sequence: CAWSVVLGAEAFF.

The chain carries TRBV7-9 and TRBJ1-4, with D perhaps matching TRBD1 (5 bases). With 3 bases removed from V and 6 bases from J, the gap between germline ends came to 11 bases. This CDR3 has 14 amino acids. Per the germline V gene, CDR1 is SEHNR and CDR2 is FQNEAQ (reference sequence). CDR3 region: CASSFGGGDEKLFF. The CDR3 DNA follows: TGTGCCAGCAGCTTCGGTGGGGGGGATGAAAAACTGTTTTTT. The full variable domain, completed using reference TRBV7-9 and TRBJ1-4, is DTGVSQNPRHKITKRGQNVTFRCDPISEHNRLYWYRQTLGQGPEFLTYFQNEAQLEKSRLLSDRFSAERPKGSFSTLEIQRTEQGDSAMYLCASSFGGGDEKLFFGSGTQLSVL.

Many counts were recorded for this clone. The chain is built from TRBV5-4 and TRBJ2-1, with 9 positions matching TRBD1. The CDR3 runs to 13 residues. Trimming removed 4 bases from V and 9 bases from J; junction bases left unmatched: 5. The germline V gene encodes CDR1 SGHNT and CDR2 YYREEE (reference sequence). Written as DNA, the CDR3 is TGTGCCAGCAGCCGGACAGGGGTGGGTGAGCAGTTCTTC. This encodes CASSRTGVGEQFF.

Regarding this clone: Given a far larger clone just one base away, this is likely a sequencing read error. The chain recombines TRBV27 with TRBJ1-5; 7 bases are a match to TRBD1. Germline V gives CDR1 MNHEY, CDR2 SMNVEV (reference sequence). The CDR3 sequence is 15 residues long. This CDR3 is CVSAFTGAFNQPQHF. CDR3 bases: TGTGTCAGCGCTTTCACAGGGGCGTTCAATCAGCCCCAGCATTTT.

V gene TRBV6-5 combines with J gene TRBJ2-7, with 10 positions matching TRBD1. Germline loops: CDR1 MNHEY, CDR2 SVGAGI. V shed 5 bases, J shed 3 bases, and the junction held 7 bases outside the gene matches. The CDR3 runs to 15 residues. The CDR3 is CASSKPGQGIYEQYF. CDR3 coding DNA: TGTGCCAGCAGTAAACCGGGACAGGGGATCTACGAGCAGTACTTC.

The rearrangement links TRBV7-8 to TRBJ2-7; 9 bases are a match to TRBD2. Germline loops: CDR1 SGHVS, CDR2 FQNEAQ. Unmatched junction bases numbered 11, after V lost 8 bases and J lost 3 bases. This CDR3 spans 15 amino acids. CDR3 in DNA: TGTGCCAGCTCACCGGGACTAGCTCTTCTCTACGAGCAGTACTTC. This gives the protein CASSPGLALLYEQYF.